This T cell receptor beta chain originates from a study of T cell repertoires in cytomegalovirus infection. Study-wide background: Public TCR beta signatures indicated both CMV infection and matching HLA type.

Each CDR3 protein is one row after TCRdb ran MiXCR on the reads. Of approximately 910,000 distinct CDR3 sequences detected, roughly 30% appear once; the ten largest clones hold more than 12%. The germline gives CDR1 SGHRS, CDR2 YFSETQ. There are 17 residues in the CDR3. V dropped 2 bases and J dropped 2 bases, with 17 bases sitting between them. To note about this clonotype: Its antigen is as yet unknown.

This TCR was sampled from a human donor in good health (CMV status not recorded). Some clones in this sample may be carry-over from other donors' samples. J is TRBJ2-1 and V is TRBV5-1; D may be TRBD1 (6 bases). The sequencing used cultured CD8+ T cells from PBMCs, collected from culture after CMV antigen stimulation. The CDR3 coding sequence is TGCGCCAGCAGCTTACCCGACAGGTATGGGGCCTACAATGAGCAGTTCTTC. It specifies CASSLPDRYGAYNEQFF. Full variable domain (rest looked up from reference TRBV5-1 and TRBJ2-1): KAGVTQTPRYLIKTRGQQVTLSCSPISGHRSVSWYQQTPGQGLQFLFEYFSETQRNKGNFPGRFSGRQFSNSRSEMNVSTLELGDSALYLCASSLPDRYGAYNEQFFGPGTRLTVL.